This TCR beta chain was captured in a study of cytomegalovirus exposure and HLA in healthy donors. On the study more broadly: Drawn from HLA-typed donors, tens of millions of unique TCRs were held in an early data release. Notes on the study in general: Most CMV-associated TCR beta chains appeared HLA-restricted in a later analysis.

PCR was performed using 60 Vbeta and 13 Jbeta primers. The protocol was immunoSEQ multiplex PCR, while the TCRdb copy is restricted to in-frame clones and leaves out a portion. Here the sample spans some 100,000 clones, about three quarters being singletons. Per the germline V gene, CDR1 is SGHDT and CDR2 is YYEEEE. V lost 2 bases to trimming and J lost 0 bases, with 6 bases between them. The CDR3 is 14 residues long. The sample holds one count of this clone. Its target is unknown. Material: PBMCs. This receptor was obtained from a male donor in good health and CMV-seropositive. The chain carries TRBV5-6 and TRBJ2-1; no definite D call. The CDR3 here is CASSFGSSYNEQFF. CDR3 DNA sequence: TGTGCCAGCAGCTTCGGTAGCTCCTACAATGAGCAGTTCTTC.